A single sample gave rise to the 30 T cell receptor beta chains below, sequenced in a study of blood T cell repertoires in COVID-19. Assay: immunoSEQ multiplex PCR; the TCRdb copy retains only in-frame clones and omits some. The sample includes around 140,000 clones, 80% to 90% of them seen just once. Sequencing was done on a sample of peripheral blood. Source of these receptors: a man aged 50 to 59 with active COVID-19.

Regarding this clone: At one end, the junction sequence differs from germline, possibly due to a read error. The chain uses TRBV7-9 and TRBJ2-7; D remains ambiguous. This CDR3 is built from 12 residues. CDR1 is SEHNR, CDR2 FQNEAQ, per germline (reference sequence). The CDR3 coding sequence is TGTGCCAGCAGCTTAGTCTCCTCCGAGCAGTACTTC. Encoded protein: CASSLVSSEQYF.

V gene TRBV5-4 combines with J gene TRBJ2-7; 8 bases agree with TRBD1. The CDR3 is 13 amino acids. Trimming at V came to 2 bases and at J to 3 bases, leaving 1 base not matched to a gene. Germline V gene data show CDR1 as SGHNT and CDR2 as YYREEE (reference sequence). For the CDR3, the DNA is TGTGCCAGCAGCTTAGACAGGGGCTACGAGCAGTACTTC. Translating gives CASSLDRGYEQYF.

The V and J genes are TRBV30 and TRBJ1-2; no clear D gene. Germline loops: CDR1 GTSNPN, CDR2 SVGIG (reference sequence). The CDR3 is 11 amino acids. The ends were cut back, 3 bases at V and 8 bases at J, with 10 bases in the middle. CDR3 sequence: CAWRADGGYTF. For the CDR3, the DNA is TGTGCCTGGAGAGCGGATGGGGGCTACACCTTC.

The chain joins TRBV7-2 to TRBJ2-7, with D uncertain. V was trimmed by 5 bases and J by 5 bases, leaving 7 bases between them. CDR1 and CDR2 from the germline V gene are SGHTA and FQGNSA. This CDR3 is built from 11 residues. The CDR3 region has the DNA TGTGCCAGCAGCCCCCAAAACGAGCAGTACTTC. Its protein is CASSPQNEQYF.

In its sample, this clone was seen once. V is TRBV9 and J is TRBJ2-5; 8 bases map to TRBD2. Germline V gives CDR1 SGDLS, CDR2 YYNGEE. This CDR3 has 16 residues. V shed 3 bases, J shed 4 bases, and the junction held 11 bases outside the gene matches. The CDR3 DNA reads TGTGCCAGCAGCGCCCTTCCGGGGGGGCCTGGAGAGACCCAGTACTTC. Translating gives CASSALPGGPGETQYF.

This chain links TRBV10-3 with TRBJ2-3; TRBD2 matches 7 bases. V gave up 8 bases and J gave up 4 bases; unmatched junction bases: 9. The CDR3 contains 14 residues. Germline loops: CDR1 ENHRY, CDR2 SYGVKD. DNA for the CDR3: TGTGCCATCTCCTGGGGGGGGGTGGCAGATACGCAGTATTTT. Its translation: CAISWGGVADTQYF.

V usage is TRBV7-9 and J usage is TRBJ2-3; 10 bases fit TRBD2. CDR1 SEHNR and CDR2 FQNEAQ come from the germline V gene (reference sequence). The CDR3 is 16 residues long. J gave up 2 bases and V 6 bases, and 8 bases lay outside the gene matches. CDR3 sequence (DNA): TGTGCCAGCAGTTCCGGGACTAGCGTTCTCACAGATACGCAGTATTTT. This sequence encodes CASSSGTSVLTDTQYF.

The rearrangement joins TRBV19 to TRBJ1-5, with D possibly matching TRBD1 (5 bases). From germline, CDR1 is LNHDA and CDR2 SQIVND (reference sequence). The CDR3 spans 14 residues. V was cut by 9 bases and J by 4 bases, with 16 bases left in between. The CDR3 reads CASLGQGGNQPQHF. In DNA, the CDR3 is TGTGCCAGCCTAGGGCAGGGTGGAAATCAGCCCCAGCATTTT.

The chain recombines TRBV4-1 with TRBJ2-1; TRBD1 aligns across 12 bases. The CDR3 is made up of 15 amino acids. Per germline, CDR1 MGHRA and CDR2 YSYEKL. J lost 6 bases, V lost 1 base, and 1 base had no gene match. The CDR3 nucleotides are TGCGCCAGCAGCCAAGTGGGACAGGGGGCCAATGAGCAGTTCTTC. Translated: CASSQVGQGANEQFF.

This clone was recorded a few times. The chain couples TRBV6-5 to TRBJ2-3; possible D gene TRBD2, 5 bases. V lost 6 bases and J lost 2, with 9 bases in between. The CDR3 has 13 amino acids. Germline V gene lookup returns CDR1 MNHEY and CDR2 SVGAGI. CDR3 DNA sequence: TGTGCCAGCAGGGGAGCCACCACAGATACGCAGTATTTT. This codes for CASRGATTDTQYF.

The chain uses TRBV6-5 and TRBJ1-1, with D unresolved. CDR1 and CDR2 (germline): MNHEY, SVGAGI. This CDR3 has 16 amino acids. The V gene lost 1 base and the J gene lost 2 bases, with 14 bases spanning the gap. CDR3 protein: CASSYWPTRKNTEAFF. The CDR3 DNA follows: TGTGCCAGCAGTTACTGGCCGACAAGGAAAAACACTGAAGCTTTCTTT.

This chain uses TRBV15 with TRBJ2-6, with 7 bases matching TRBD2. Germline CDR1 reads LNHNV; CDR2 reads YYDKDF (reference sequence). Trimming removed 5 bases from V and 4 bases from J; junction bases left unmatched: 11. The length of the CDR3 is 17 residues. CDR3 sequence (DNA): TGTGCCACCAGCTACCGACTAGCAGAATCCGGGGCCAACGTCCTGACTTTC. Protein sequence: CATSYRLAESGANVLTF.

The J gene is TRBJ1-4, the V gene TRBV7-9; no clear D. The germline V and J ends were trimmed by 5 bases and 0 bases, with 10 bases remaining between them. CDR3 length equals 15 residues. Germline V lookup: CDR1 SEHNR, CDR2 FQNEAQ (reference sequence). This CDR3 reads CASSTLTATNEKLFF. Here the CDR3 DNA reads TGTGCCAGCAGCACCCTTACTGCAACTAATGAAAAACTGTTTTTT.

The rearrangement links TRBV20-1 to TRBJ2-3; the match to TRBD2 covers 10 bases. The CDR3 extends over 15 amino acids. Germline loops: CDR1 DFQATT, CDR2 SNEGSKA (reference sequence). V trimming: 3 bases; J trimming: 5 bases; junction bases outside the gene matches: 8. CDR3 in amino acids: CSASWLAGAGDTQYF. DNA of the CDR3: TGCAGTGCTAGTTGGCTAGCGGGGGCGGGAGATACGCAGTATTTT.

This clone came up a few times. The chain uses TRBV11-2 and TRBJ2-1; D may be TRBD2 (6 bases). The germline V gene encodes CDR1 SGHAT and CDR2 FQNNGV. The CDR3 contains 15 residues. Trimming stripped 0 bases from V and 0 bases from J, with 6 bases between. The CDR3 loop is CASSLEGGSYNEQFF. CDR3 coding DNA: TGTGCCAGCAGCTTAGAGGGGGGCTCCTACAATGAGCAGTTCTTC.

CDR3 region: CASSSGTGTDTQYF. For the CDR3, the DNA is TGTGCCAGCAGTTCAGGGACAGGCACAGATACGCAGTATTTT. This chain joins TRBV6-4 and TRBJ2-3; 7 bases map to TRBD1. Germline CDR1 and CDR2: MRHNA and SNTAGT. This CDR3 is built from 14 residues. The trim removed 5 bases at V and 1 base at J, leaving 3 bases unmatched.

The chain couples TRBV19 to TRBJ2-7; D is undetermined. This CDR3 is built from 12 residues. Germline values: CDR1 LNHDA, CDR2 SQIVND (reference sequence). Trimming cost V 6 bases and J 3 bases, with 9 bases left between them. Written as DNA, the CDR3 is TGTGCCAGTAGGGGCAGCTTCTACGAGCAGTACTTC. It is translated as CASRGSFYEQYF.

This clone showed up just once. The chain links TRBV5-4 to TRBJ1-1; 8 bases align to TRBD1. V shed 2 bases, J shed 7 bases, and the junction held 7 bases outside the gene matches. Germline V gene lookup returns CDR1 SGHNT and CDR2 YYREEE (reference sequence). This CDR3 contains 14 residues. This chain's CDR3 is CASSFIQGTGEAFF. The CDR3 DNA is TGTGCCAGCAGCTTCATACAGGGGACAGGTGAAGCTTTCTTT.

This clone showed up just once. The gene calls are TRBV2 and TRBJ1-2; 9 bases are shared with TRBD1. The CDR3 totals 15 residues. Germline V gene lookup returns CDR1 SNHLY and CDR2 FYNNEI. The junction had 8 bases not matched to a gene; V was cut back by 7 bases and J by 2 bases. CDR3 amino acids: CASNKHTGGNYGYTF. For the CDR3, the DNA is TGTGCCAGCAACAAGCACACAGGGGGCAACTATGGCTACACCTTC.

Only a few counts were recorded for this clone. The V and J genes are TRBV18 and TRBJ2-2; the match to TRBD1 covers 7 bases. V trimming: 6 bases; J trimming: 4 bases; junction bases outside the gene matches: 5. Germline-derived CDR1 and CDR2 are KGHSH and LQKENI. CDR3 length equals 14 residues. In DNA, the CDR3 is TGTGCCAGCTCTCCCCCAGGGGGCACCGGGGAGCTGTTTTTT. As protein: CASSPPGGTGELFF.

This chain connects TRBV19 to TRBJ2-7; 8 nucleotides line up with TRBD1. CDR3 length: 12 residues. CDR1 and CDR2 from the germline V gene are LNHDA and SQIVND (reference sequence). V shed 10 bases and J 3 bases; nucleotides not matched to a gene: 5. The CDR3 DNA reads TGTGCCACAGGACAGGGAAACTACGAGCAGTACTTC. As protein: CATGQGNYEQYF.

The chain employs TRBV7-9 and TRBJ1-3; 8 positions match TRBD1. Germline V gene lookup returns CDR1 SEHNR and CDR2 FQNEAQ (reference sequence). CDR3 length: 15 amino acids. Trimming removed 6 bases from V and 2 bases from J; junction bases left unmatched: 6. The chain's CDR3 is CASSLRDRTGNTIYF. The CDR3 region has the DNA TGTGCCAGCAGTCTCCGGGACAGGACTGGAAACACCATATATTTT. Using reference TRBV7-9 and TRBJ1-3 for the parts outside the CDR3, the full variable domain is DTGVSQNPRHKITKRGQNVTFRCDPISEHNRLYWYRQTLGQGPEFLTYFQNEAQLEKSRLLSDRFSAERPKGSFSTLEIQRTEQGDSAMYLCASSLRDRTGNTIYFGEGSWLTVV.

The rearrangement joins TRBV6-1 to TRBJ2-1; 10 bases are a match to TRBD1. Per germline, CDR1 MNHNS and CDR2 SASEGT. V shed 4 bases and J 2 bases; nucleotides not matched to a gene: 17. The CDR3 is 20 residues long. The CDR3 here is CASSVTPGQGTSGAYNEQFF. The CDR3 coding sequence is TGTGCCAGCAGTGTTACCCCGGGACAGGGGACATCTGGTGCCTACAATGAGCAGTTCTTC.

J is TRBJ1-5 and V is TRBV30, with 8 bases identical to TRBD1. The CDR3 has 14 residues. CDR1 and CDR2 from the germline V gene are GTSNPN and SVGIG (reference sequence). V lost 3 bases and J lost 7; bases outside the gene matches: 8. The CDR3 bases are TGTGCCTGGAGCGGACAGGGATTCTCACAGCCCCAGCATTTT. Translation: CAWSGQGFSQPQHF. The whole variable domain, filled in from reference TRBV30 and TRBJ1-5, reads SQTIHQWPATLVQPVGSPLSLECTVEGTSNPNLYWYRQAAGRGLQLLFYSVGIGQISSEVPQNLSASRPQDRQFILSSKKLLLSDSGFYLCAWSGQGFSQPQHFGDGTRLSIL.

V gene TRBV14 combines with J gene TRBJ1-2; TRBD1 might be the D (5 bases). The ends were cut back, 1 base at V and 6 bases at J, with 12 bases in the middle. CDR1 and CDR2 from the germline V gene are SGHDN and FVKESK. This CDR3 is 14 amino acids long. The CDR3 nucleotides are TGTGCCAGCAGCCAAGTGAATAGGGGTCATGGCTACACCTTC. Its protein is CASSQVNRGHGYTF. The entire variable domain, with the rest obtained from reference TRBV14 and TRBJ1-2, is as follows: EAGVTQFPSHSVIEKGQTVTLRCDPISGHDNLYWYRRVMGKEIKFLLHFVKESKQDESGMPNNRFLAERTGGTYSTLKVQPAELEDSGVYFCASSQVNRGHGYTFGSGTRLTVV.

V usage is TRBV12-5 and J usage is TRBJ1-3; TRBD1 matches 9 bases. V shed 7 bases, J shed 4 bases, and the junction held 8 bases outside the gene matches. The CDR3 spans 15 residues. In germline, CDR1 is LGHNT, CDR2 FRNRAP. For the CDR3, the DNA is TGTGCTAGTGTTTCGACAGGGGGTACAGGAAACACCATATATTTT. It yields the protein CASVSTGGTGNTIYF.

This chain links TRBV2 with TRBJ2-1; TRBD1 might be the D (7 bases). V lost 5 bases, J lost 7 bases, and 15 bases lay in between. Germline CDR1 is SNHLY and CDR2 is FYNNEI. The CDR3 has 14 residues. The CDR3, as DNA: TGTGCCAGCAGTCGTCAGGGGGGCACGAATGAGCAGTTCTTC. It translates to CASSRQGGTNEQFF.

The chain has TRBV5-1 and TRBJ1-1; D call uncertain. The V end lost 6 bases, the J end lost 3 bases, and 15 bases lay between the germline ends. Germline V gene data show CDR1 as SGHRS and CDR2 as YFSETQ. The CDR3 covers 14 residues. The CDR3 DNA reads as TGCGCCAGCACCCCCTCTGGGAGGGACACTGAAGCTTTCTTT. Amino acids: CASTPSGRDTEAFF.

The CDR3 DNA reads TGTGCCAGCTCACTTGAGGAGAATCAGCCCCAGCATTTT. Translated, it gives CASSLEENQPQHF. The chain uses TRBV18 and TRBJ1-5; D unresolved. Germline V CDR1 and CDR2: KGHSH, LQKENI. Trimming left V 4 bases short and J 4 bases short, with 8 bases between. CDR3 length: 13 amino acids.

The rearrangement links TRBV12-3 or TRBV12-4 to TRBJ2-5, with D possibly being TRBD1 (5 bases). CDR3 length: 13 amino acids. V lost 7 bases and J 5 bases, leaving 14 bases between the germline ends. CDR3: CASNTRALETQYF. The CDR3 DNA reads TGTGCCAGCAACACCAGGGCGTTGGAGACCCAGTACTTC.